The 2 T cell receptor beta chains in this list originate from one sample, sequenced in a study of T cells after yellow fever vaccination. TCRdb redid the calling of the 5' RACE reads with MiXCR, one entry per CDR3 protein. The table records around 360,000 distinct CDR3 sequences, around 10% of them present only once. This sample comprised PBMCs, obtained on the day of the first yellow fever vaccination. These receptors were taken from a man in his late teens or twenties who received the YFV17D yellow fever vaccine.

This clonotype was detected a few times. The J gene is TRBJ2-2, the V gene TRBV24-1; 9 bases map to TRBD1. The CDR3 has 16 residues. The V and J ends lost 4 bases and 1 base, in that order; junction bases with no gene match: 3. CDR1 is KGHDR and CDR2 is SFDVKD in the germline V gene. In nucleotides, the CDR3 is TGTGCCACCAGTGACAAGGGACAGGGGAACACCGGGGAGCTGTTTTTT. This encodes CATSDKGQGNTGELFF.

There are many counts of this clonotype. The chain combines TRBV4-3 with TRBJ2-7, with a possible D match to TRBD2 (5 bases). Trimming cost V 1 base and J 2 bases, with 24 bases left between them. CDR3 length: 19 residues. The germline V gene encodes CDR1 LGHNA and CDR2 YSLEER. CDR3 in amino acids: CASSQGRSSRPPSAYEQYF. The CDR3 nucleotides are TGCGCCAGCAGCCAAGGGAGATCTAGCCGCCCCCCTTCAGCCTACGAGCAGTACTTC.